This is a list of T cell receptor beta chains from one sample in a study of long-term antiretroviral therapy in people with HIV. The table came from immunoSEQ multiplex PCR; TCRdb's copy has only in-frame clones and leaves some out. The table lists about 30,000 clones, roughly 80% of them singletons. The sample here was unsorted PBMCs, taken 3 years after starting antiretroviral therapy. The receptors originated from a man aged 35 to 55 with HIV. The CDR3 runs from the conserved cysteine through the conserved F or W. The D gene is left open where the match is weak. A row's size may be missing; if present it is once, few, many or a size class.

j_gene,v_gene,abundance,d_gene,CDR3nt,CDR3aa
TRBJ1-1,TRBV5-6,NA,NA,TGTGCCAGCAGCTCCAATACAGGGATCGGCACTGAAGCTTTCTTT,CASSSNTGIGTEAFF
TRBJ1-1,TRBV19,NA,NA,TGTGCCAGTAGACGAGAGAACACTGAAGCTTTCTTT,CASRRENTEAFF
TRBJ1-4,TRBV7-8,NA,TRBD1,TGTGCCAGCAGCTTATCCTCGACAGGGGAGGCGGAAAAACTGTTTTTT,CASSLSSTGEAEKLFF
TRBJ1-4,TRBV7-9,few,NA,TGTGCCAGCAGCTACTCAGGGAATAGTGAAAAACTGTTTTTT,CASSYSGNSEKLFF
TRBJ1-2,TRBV10-3,NA,TRBD1,TGTGCCATCAAAGTGACAGGGGGTAACTATGGCTACACCTTC,CAIKVTGGNYGYTF
TRBJ2-7,TRBV18,NA,TRBD2,TGTGCCAGCTCACCGGGCGGGAGGGCCGATGGTTACGAGCAGTACTTC,CASSPGGRADGYEQYF
TRBJ2-7,TRBV11-1,NA,NA,TGTGCCAGCAGCTTGAGGGGATCTGAAGAGCAGTACTTC,CASSLRGSEEQYF
TRBJ2-2,TRBV7-9,NA,NA,TGTGCCAGCAGCACCCCCGGTATCACCGGGGAGCTGTTTTTT,CASSTPGITGELFF
TRBJ2-1,TRBV19,NA,NA,TGTGCCAGTAGTATAGCCCCGTCTCTGGGGTGGTCCTACAATGAGCAGTTCTTC,CASSIAPSLGWSYNEQFF
TRBJ2-1,TRBV5-1,NA,TRBD2,TGCGCCAGCAGCTTGGTGAGCGGGATAAACAATGAGCAGTTCTTC,CASSLVSGINNEQFF
TRBJ2-7,TRBV7-2,NA,NA,TGTGCCAGCAGTTCCCTAGGGGGATCGGGTCCCTACGAGCAGTACTTC,CASSSLGGSGPYEQYF
TRBJ1-3,TRBV5-6,NA,TRBD1,TGTGCCAGCAGCTTGTACAGGGGGATCTCTGGAAACACCATATATTTT,CASSLYRGISGNTIYF
TRBJ2-1,TRBV30,NA,NA,TGTGCCTGGAGACGAGGAGTCAGCTCCTACAATGAGCAGTTCTTC,CAWRRGVSSYNEQFF
TRBJ2-1,TRBV5-6,NA,NA,TGTGCCAGCAGCTTGCCCGGGGGCTACAATGAGCAGTTCTTC,CASSLPGGYNEQFF